Sequencing of this T cell receptor (beta chain) was carried out in a study of T cells in Graves' hyperthyroidism and ophthalmopathy. Amplification of TCR beta CDR3 regions was performed using RNA transcripts as template. The study used the HTBI primer set for a first-round RT-PCR of the TCR CDR3. TCRdb used MiXCR to reprocess the multiplex PCR reads, holding one entry per CDR3 protein. The data show nearly 750,000 distinct CDR3 sequences, 30% to 40% seen once. Diagnoses rested on clinical symptoms, serum thyroxine and TRAb, thyroid ultrasound and orbital computed tomography. Germline assignment: CDR1 ENHRY and CDR2 SYGVKD. CDR3 size: 13 residues. With 6 bases removed from V and 2 bases from J, the gap between germline ends came to 7 bases.

Material: blood. The chain uses TRBV10-3 and TRBJ2-2; D is ambiguous. This clonotype originated in a woman aged 40 to 55 with Graves' hyperthyroidism. CDR3 sequence reads: CAISLPNTGELFF. The CDR3 coding sequence is TGTGCCATCAGCCTACCCAACACCGGGGAGCTGTTTTTT.